These 11 T cell receptor beta chains were sequenced from one sample in a study of blood T cells in healthy people across ages. Using a J-beta primer mix together with a sample-barcoded 5' primer, a second PCR was run for about 7 to 12 cycles. TCRdb re-analysed the 5' RACE reads in MiXCR, keeping a single row per CDR3 protein. The sample shows around 970,000 distinct CDR3 sequences, around 54% of them seen only once. Sequences were obtained from blood. The receptor source for this set is a woman aged 55 to 70 in good health.

The V call is TRBV2, the J call TRBJ2-7; D is unresolved. CDR1 is SNHLY, CDR2 FYNNEI, per germline. V lost 1 base and J lost 5, with 15 bases in between. The CDR3 has 15 amino acids. DNA for the CDR3: TGTGCCAGCAGTGAAGAGGGTCTTCTGACCCACGAGCAGTACTTC. This sequence encodes CASSEEGLLTHEQYF.

V gene TRBV4-1 combines with J gene TRBJ2-3; 7 nucleotides agree with TRBD2. The J segment lost 2 bases and the V segment lost 4 bases, leaving 6 bases of the junction unmatched. CDR3 length: 15 amino acids. Germline V gene lookup returns CDR1 MGHRA and CDR2 YSYEKL. CDR3 region: CASSPKRGDTDTQYF. The CDR3, as DNA: TGCGCCAGCAGCCCCAAACGGGGGGACACAGATACGCAGTATTTT.

This clonotype was counted only a few times. This chain connects TRBV3-1 to TRBJ1-4; TRBD1 might be the D (6 bases). The germline gives CDR1 LGHDT, CDR2 YNNKEL (reference sequence). The CDR3 loop spans 13 amino acids. Trimming stripped 2 bases from V and 8 bases from J, with 9 bases between. CDR3 residues: CASSQRGREKLFF. CDR3 DNA sequence: TGTGCCAGCAGCCAACGGGGGCGCGAAAAACTGTTTTTT.

This clonotype was seen more than once but under ten times. The genes are TRBV5-1 and TRBJ2-1; 10 positions agree with TRBD1. The CDR3 totals 15 residues. Germline CDR1 and CDR2: SGHRS and YFSETQ. The ends lost 4 bases at V and 4 bases at J; junction bases unmatched: 5. The chain's CDR3 is CASSVGQGPYNEQFF. In DNA, the CDR3 is TGCGCCAGCAGCGTGGGACAGGGGCCTTACAATGAGCAGTTCTTC.

This clonotype came up a few times. The chain combines TRBV7-2 with TRBJ2-5, with D possibly being TRBD2 (6 bases). This CDR3 has 14 residues. The V end lost 0 bases, the J end lost 5 bases, and 10 bases lay between the germline ends. Germline assignment: CDR1 SGHTA and CDR2 FQGNSA. CDR3 DNA: TGTGCCAGCAGCTTAGCAGGGAGGTCCGAGACCCAGTACTTC. Translated, it gives CASSLAGRSETQYF. Drawing the rest from reference TRBV7-2 and TRBJ2-5, the complete variable domain is GAGVSQSPSNKVTEKGKDVELRCDPISGHTALYWYRQSLGQGLEFLIYFQGNSAPDKSGLPSDRFSAERTGGSVSTLTIQRTQQEDSAVYLCASSLAGRSETQYFGPGTRLLVL.

The chain carries TRBV5-5 and TRBJ2-1; D could derive from TRBD1 or TRBD2 (7 bases each). This CDR3 is 15 amino acids long. The V end lost 3 bases, the J end lost 7 bases, and 17 bases lay between the germline ends. Germline CDR1 reads SGHKS; CDR2 reads YYEKEE (reference sequence). The CDR3 DNA follows: TGTGCCAGCAGCTGGGACAGTGGACTAGGGAATGAGCAGTTCTTC. Translated: CASSWDSGLGNEQFF.

This clonotype was counted once. A junction end diverges from the germline sequence, so it may reflect a read error. The V call is TRBV6-5, the J call TRBJ2-3; 7 nucleotides line up with TRBD1. The germline CDR1 and CDR2 sequences are MNHEY and SVGAGI. CDR3 length equals 15 residues. CDR3 DNA sequence: TGTGCCAGCAGTTACTCGAGGGGGCAGGCAGAGACGCAGTATTTT. As protein: CASSYSRGQAETQYF.

The genes are TRBV24-1 and TRBJ2-6; no reliable D call. The CDR3 has 16 residues. Trimming took 2 bases from V and 5 from J, leaving 12 bases between them. Germline lookup yields CDR1 KGHDR and CDR2 SFDVKD. CDR3 protein: CATSDSRLLRANVLTF. The CDR3 coding sequence is TGTGCCACCAGTGATTCCCGATTATTACGGGCCAACGTCCTGACTTTC.

V and J are TRBV27 and TRBJ2-1; maybe TRBD2 (5 bases). The DNA end favors TRBJ2-7, so the J call may be wrong. The germline V gene encodes CDR1 MNHEY and CDR2 SMNVEV (reference sequence). The CDR3 has 18 residues. In DNA, the CDR3 is TGTGCCAGCAGTCCCTCCCAAGCTGAGCGGACCACATACAATGAGCAGTACTTC. This translates into CASSPSQAERTTYNEQYF.

This clonotype was counted once. V is TRBV2 and J is TRBJ1-2; D unresolved. The CDR3 length is 11 residues. Germline V CDR1 and CDR2: SNHLY, FYNNEI. V was clipped by 4 bases and J by 8 bases, with 8 bases between them. CDR3 residues: CASSGEWGYTF. DNA of the CDR3: TGTGCCAGCAGTGGGGAATGGGGCTACACCTTC.

This clonotype came up a few times. The CDR3 DNA is TGTGCCAGCACCGGCAGGGGTGGCAAAAACATTCAGTACTTC. It is translated as CASTGRGGKNIQYF. The J gene is TRBJ2-4, the V gene TRBV2, with a tentative D call TRBD1 (6 bases). Germline V gene lookup returns CDR1 SNHLY and CDR2 FYNNEI. The CDR3 length is 14 residues. V was pared by 7 bases and J by 3 bases, with 13 bases between.